The clone carrying this T cell receptor (beta chain) showed up just a few times. What it recognizes is unknown. This specimen comes from a study of blood T cells in healthy people across ages. General study points: The study lacked donor CMV status, which possibly confounded expanded clonotype changes. Unsorted PBMCs blocked a conclusive comparison of naive and antigen-experienced cells.

Individuals who donated were healthy Caucasians from Russia aged roughly 6 to 90. With V trimmed by 7 bases and J by 4 bases, 6 bases remained unmatched. Germline loops: CDR1 MNHEY, CDR2 SMNVEV (reference sequence). CDR3 size: 14 residues. The use of a sample-barcoded 5' primer and a J-beta primer mix characterized a second PCR of about 7 to 12 cycles. Sequencing yielded, for each sample, at least 2.5 million paired-end reads carrying CDR3. TCRdb used MiXCR to reprocess the 5' RACE reads, holding one entry per CDR3 protein. The sample gives 1.4 million to 1.5 million distinct CDR3 sequences, 40% to 50% of which show up once; 7.9% is in the top ten.

This chain links TRBV27 with TRBJ2-1, with 8 bases aligning to TRBD2. This sequence originates from a woman aged 18-29 years in good health. Input material: blood. CDR3 sequence reads: CASKGIAGYNEQFF. The CDR3 bases are TGTGCCAGCAAAGGGATAGCGGGATACAATGAGCAGTTCTTC.